This T cell receptor beta chain was found in a study of human T cells and chemical hapten exposure. Study overall: Donors were sensitized with 2% DPC on the upper inner arm. Per-sample TCR yield variability stemmed mainly from small pooled library volume differences.

The length of the CDR3 is 14 residues. CDR1 and CDR2 from the germline V gene are DFQATT and SNEGSKA (reference sequence). V shed 5 bases, J shed 9 bases, and the junction held 8 bases outside the gene matches. The time point denotes: pre-sensitization, week 0. The treatment is: therapeutic diphenylcyclopropenone sensitization with weekly scalp DPC. Patch tests were applied only after blood draws. This clonotype has only a few counts. Original processing notes: TCRs per sample had a median of around 98,000 and ranged from about 23,224 to 750,000. TCRdb independently ran MiXCR on the RACE reads; one entry per CDR3 protein. None of the V and J calls come from the authors' own analysis; TCRdb made them. The sample includes tens of thousands of distinct CDR3 sequences, roughly 10% seen only once; the top ten take 8% to 10%.

Sequencing used whole blood, obtained in connection with sensitization to the hapten diphenylcyclopropenone (DPC). The chain has TRBV20-1 and TRBJ2-1; 12 bases fit TRBD2. The clonotype was recovered from a middle-aged man with alopecia areata. Some clones in this sample may be carry-over from other donors' samples. CDR3 sequence: CSAHMTSGSSEQFF. The CDR3 bases are TGCAGTGCTCATATGACTAGCGGGAGCTCTGAGCAGTTCTTC.